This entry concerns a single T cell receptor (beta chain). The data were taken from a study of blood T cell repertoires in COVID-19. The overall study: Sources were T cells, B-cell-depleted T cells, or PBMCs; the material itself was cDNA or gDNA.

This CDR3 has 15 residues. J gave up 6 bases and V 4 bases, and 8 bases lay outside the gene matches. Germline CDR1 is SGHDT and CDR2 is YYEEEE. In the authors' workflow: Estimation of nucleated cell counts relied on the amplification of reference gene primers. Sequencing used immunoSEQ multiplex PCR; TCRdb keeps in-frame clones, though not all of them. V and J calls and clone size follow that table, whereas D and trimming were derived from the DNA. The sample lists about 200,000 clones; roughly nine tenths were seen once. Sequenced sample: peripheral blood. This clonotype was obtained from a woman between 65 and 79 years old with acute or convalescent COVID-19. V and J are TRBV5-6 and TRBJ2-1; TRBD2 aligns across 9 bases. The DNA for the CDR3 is TGTGCCAGCAGCGATACGGGACTAGCTCCCAATGAGCAGTTCTTC. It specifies CASSDTGLAPNEQFF.